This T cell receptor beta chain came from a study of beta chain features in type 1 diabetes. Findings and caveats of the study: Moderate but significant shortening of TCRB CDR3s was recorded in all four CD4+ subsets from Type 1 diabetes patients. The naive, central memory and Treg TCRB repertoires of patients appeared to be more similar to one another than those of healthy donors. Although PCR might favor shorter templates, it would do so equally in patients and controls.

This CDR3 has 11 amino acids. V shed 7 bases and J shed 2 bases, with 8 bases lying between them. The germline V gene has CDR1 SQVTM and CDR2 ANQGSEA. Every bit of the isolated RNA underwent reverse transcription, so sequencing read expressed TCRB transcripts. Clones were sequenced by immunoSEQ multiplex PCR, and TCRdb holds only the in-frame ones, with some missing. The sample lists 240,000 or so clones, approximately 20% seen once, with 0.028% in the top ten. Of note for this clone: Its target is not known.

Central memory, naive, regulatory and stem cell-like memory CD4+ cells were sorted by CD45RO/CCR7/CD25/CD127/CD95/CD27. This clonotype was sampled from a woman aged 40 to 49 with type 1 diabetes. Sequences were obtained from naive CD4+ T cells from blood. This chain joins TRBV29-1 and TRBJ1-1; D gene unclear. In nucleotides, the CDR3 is TGCAGCGCCGGGTTCAACACTGAAGCTTTCTTT. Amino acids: CSAGFNTEAFF. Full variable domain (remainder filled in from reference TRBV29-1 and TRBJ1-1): SAVISQKPSRDICQRGTSLTIQCQVDSQVTMMFWYRQQPGQSLTLIATANQGSEATYESGFVIDKFPISRPNLTFSTLTVSNMSPEDSSIYLCSAGFNTEAFFGQGTRLTVV.